This T cell receptor (beta chain) was obtained from a study of OX40 agonist ivuxolimab in advanced cancers. Background on the study: Earlier treatment with anti-PD-1, anti-PD-L1 or anti-CTLA-4 was permitted, and under 50% had received some. Notes on the study in general: Low normalized T-cell clonal expansion also characterized some of the nonresponders.

A note on this clone: Antigen: not known.

Some clones are missing from TCRdb's copy, which holds only in-frame ones; the method was immunoSEQ multiplex PCR. The sample includes more than 85,000 clones, about 90% of them seen just once. The CDR3 is 17 residues long. The V gene's germline CDR1 is SGHNT and CDR2 YENEEA. With V trimmed by 7 bases and J by 8 bases, 15 bases remained unmatched. Specimen: CD4+ or CD8+ T cells sorted from blood, collected in a trial of the OX40 agonist ivuxolimab. The clonotype comes from an adult with an advanced solid tumor such as melanoma, head and neck, liver or kidney cancer. This chain links TRBV11-3 with TRBJ2-1; 12 nucleotides align to TRBD2. As DNA, the CDR3 is TGTGCCAGCACCCCAAGAAGAGGACTAGCGGGAATGTATGAGCAGTTCTTC. Amino acids: CASTPRRGLAGMYEQFF.